The 4 T cell receptor beta chains listed next were all sequenced from one sample in a study of blood T cell repertoires in COVID-19. Sequencing was performed with immunoSEQ multiplex PCR; in TCRdb, only in-frame clones are kept and a portion is missing. Altogether about 260,000 clones are present, 75% to 90% being singletons, with the ten largest covering roughly 4.3%. Sequenced input: PBMCs or T cells enriched from blood (not recorded which). These receptors were obtained from a woman under 40 with acute COVID-19.

The chain links TRBV29-1 to TRBJ2-7; TRBD1 matches at 7 bases. The CDR3 spans 13 residues. The trim removed 4 bases at V and 3 bases at J, leaving 6 bases unmatched. CDR1 SQVTM and CDR2 ANQGSEA come from the germline V gene. Here the CDR3 reads CSVAGQPFYEQYF. CDR3 coding DNA: TGCAGCGTTGCGGGACAGCCGTTCTACGAGCAGTACTTC.

The rearrangement joins TRBV6-5 to TRBJ2-3; 12 bases align to TRBD2. Looked up from germline, CDR1 is MNHEY and CDR2 is SVGAGI. V shed 10 bases and J 5 bases; nucleotides not matched to a gene: 7. The CDR3 runs to 14 residues. In nucleotides, the CDR3 is TGTGCCACCCGACTAGCGGGAGTAGTAGATACGCAGTATTTT. Translating gives CATRLAGVVDTQYF.

This chain joins TRBV6-5 and TRBJ2-1; TRBD2 might be the D (5 bases). The length of the CDR3 is 15 residues. V lost 6 bases, J lost 0 bases, and 12 bases lay in between. Per the germline V gene, CDR1 is MNHEY and CDR2 is SVGAGI. The CDR3 loop reads CASRTEADSYNEQFF. For the CDR3, the DNA is TGTGCCAGCAGAACTGAAGCGGACTCCTACAATGAGCAGTTCTTC.

The chain has TRBV4-2 and TRBJ2-1; 10 nucleotides line up with TRBD2. The CDR3 spans 17 residues. Per the germline V gene, CDR1 is LGHNA and CDR2 is YNFKEQ. V was pared by 4 bases and J by 6 bases, with 12 bases of the junction left unmatched. The CDR3 sequence: CASSLEGSGRKGNEQFF. CDR3 nucleotides: TGTGCCAGCAGCCTCGAGGGTAGCGGGAGGAAGGGCAATGAGCAGTTCTTC.